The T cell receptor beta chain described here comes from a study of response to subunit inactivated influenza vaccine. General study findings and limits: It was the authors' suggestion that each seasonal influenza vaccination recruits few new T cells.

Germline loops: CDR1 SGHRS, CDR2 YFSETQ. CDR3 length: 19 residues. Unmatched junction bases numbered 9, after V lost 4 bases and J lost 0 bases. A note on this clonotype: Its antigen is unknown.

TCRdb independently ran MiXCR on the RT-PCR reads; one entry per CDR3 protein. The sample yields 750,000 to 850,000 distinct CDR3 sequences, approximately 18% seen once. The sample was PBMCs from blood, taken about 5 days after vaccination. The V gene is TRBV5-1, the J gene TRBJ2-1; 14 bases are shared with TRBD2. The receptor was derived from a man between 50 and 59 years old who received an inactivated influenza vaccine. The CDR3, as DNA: TGCGCCAGCAGCCTGACGGGACTAGCGGGAGCTGGCTCCTACAATGAGCAGTTCTTC. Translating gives CASSLTGLAGAGSYNEQFF.